This T cell receptor (beta chain) was sequenced in a study of T-cell memory formation after mild COVID-19. cDNA libraries for TCR alpha and TCR beta, carrying sample barcodes and UMIs, came from 5'RACE with constant-segment primers. TCRdb reprocessed the 5' RACE reads via MiXCR and lists one record per CDR3 protein. The profile covers some 120,000 distinct CDR3 sequences, with 15% to 20% appearing a single time and 11% to 15% taken by the ten largest. Overall study findings and caveats: Clones that got smaller from day 15 to 85 had even CD4/CD8, while clones growing later tipped toward CD4+.

This clonotype was seen a few times. No antigen is known for it. Per the germline V gene, CDR1 is SGHRS and CDR2 is YFSETQ. V was clipped by 4 bases and J by 1 base, with 11 bases between them. The CDR3 contains 14 residues. The rearrangement links TRBV5-1 to TRBJ1-2; a possible D gene is TRBD1 (5 bases). Sequencing was done on a sample of PBMCs or a T cell subset sorted from them (not recorded which). The receptor's source is an adult woman who had mild COVID-19 (a few samples of this study predate the infection). Cell type and time point are not known. The CDR3 coding sequence is TGCGCCAGCAGCCCGCAGACAGATAACTATGGCTACACCTTC. Its translation is CASSPQTDNYGYTF.